The clone carrying this T cell receptor beta chain was seen repeatedly, ten times or more. As yet, its antigen is unknown. One entry per CDR3 protein, called by TCRdb with MiXCR from the reads. This sample has about 210,000 distinct CDR3 sequences, with under 8.5% found just once. Germline CDR1 MNHEY, CDR2 SVGAGI. With 2 bases removed from V and 5 bases from J, the gap between germline ends came to 9 bases. This CDR3 has 13 residues. The data stem from a study of T cell repertoires in cytomegalovirus infection. Study observations and caveats: Dominating the ex vivo response were TCR beta clonotypes that were CMV-specific and HLA-C-restricted.

The receptor comes from a human donor in good health (CMV status not recorded). Some clones in this sample may be carry-over from other donors' samples. The chain uses TRBV6-5 and TRBJ2-5; perhaps TRBD2 as D (5 bases). Input material: PBMCs. CDR3 sequence (DNA): TGTGCCAGCAGTTACGCGGGCGGGGAGACCCAGTACTTC. Amino acid sequence: CASSYAGGETQYF.